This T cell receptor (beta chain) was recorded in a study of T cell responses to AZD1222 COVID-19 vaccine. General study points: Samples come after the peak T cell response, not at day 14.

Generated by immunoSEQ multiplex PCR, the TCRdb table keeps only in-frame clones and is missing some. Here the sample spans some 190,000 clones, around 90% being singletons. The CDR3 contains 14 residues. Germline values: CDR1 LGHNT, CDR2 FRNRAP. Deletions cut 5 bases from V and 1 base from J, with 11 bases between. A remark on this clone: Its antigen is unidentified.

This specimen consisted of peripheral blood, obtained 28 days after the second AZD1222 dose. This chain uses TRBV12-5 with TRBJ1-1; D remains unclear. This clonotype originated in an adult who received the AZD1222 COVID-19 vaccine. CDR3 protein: CASGGRAGNTEAFF. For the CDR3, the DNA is TGTGCTAGTGGTGGGAGGGCAGGGAACACTGAAGCTTTCTTT.